Shown below are 17 T cell receptor beta chains from a single sample sequenced in a study of T cell changes during pregnancy in multiple sclerosis. Clones were sequenced by immunoSEQ multiplex PCR, and TCRdb holds only the in-frame ones, with some missing. This sample carries under 85,000 clones, around nine tenths of them seen once, and the ten largest clones take roughly 0.29%. The source was CD4+ T cells from peripheral blood mononuclear cells, collected in the third trimester of pregnancy. Every receptor here comes from a female donor in good health, enrolled as a control in a pregnancy study.

The rearrangement uses TRBV5-1 and TRBJ1-1; D not resolved. V lost 5 bases and J 2 bases, leaving 10 bases between the germline ends. CDR1 is SGHRS and CDR2 is YFSETQ in the germline V gene. This CDR3 contains 13 residues. CDR3 nucleotides: TGCGCCAGCAGGGAACAGAGAAACACTGAAGCTTTCTTT. Translated: CASREQRNTEAFF.

The chain joins TRBV7-3 to TRBJ2-2; 10 bases line up with TRBD1. Germline V lookup: CDR1 SGHTA, CDR2 FQGTGA. The V gene end was trimmed by 5 bases and the J gene end by 0 bases; junction bases not matched to a gene: 3. The length of the CDR3 is 16 residues. The CDR3, as DNA: TGTGCCAGCAGCCCTGGGACAGGGGCGAACACCGGGGAGCTGTTTTTT. Residues: CASSPGTGANTGELFF.

This clone was seen just once. The V call is TRBV7-3, the J call TRBJ2-1, with 12 bases lining up with TRBD2. V shed 2 bases and J 8 bases; nucleotides not matched to a gene: 4. CDR3 size: 15 residues. Germline V gives CDR1 SGHTA, CDR2 FQGTGA. The CDR3 is CASSLGLAGGDEQFF. CDR3 sequence (DNA): TGTGCCAGCAGCTTAGGCCTAGCGGGGGGGGATGAGCAGTTCTTC.

The CDR3 DNA reads as TGCGCCAGCAGCCTCCGACAGGGAAGCTACGAGCAGTACTTC. This encodes CASSLRQGSYEQYF. The rearrangement uses TRBV5-1 and TRBJ2-7; 7 nucleotides align to TRBD1. V lost 4 bases and J lost 3; bases outside the gene matches: 7. The CDR3 has 14 amino acids. The germline V gene has CDR1 SGHRS and CDR2 YFSETQ.

On this clone: A junction boundary mismatches the germline segment, possibly from a read error. The rearrangement uses TRBV20-1 and TRBJ2-3; D ambiguous. Germline CDR1 is DFQATT and CDR2 is SNEGSKA (reference sequence). This CDR3 comprises 9 residues. The chain's CDR3 is CSARDPSGF. CDR3 in DNA: TGCAGTGCTAGAGACCCATCAGGTTTT.

This clone has a handful of counts. The chain links TRBV2 to TRBJ1-1; no clear D. Germline V CDR1 and CDR2: SNHLY, FYNNEI. Trimming removed 4 bases from V and 0 bases from J, with 6 bases in between. CDR3 length: 13 residues. The CDR3 reads CASSVGMNTEAFF. The CDR3 DNA reads as TGTGCCAGCAGTGTCGGGATGAACACTGAAGCTTTCTTT.

The chain couples TRBV7-2 to TRBJ1-3; TRBD1 is a possible D gene (5 bases). This CDR3 contains 14 residues. Germline V lookup: CDR1 SGHTA, CDR2 FQGNSA. V lost 1 base and J lost 4, with 8 bases in between. The CDR3 DNA follows: TGTGCCAGCAGCTTAGGGGGGGGAGGAAACACCATATATTTT. Its translation: CASSLGGGGNTIYF.

The gene calls are TRBV19 and TRBJ1-2; 11 positions agree with TRBD1. The CDR3 extends over 13 amino acids. Germline-derived CDR1 and CDR2 are LNHDA and SQIVND (reference sequence). The V and J ends lost 3 bases and 7 bases, in that order; junction bases with no gene match: 1. The CDR3 bases are TGTGCCAGTAGTATGGGACAGGGGGGTGGCTACACCTTC. This translates into CASSMGQGGGYTF. Drawing the rest from reference TRBV19 and TRBJ1-2, the complete variable domain is DGGITQSPKYLFRKEGQNVTLSCEQNLNHDAMYWYRQDPGQGLRLIYYSQIVNDFQKGDIAEGYSVSREKKESFPLTVTSAQKNPTAFYLCASSMGQGGGYTFGSGTRLTVV.

The rearrangement uses TRBV7-7 and TRBJ2-5; D is perhaps TRBD1 (7 bases). Germline CDR1 SSHAT, CDR2 FNYEAQ (reference sequence). The CDR3 runs 15 residues. V dropped 2 bases and J dropped 2 bases, with 12 bases sitting between them. DNA of the CDR3: TGTGCCAGCAGCTTAAACCAGGGGGGACAAGAGACCCAGTACTTC. Amino acids: CASSLNQGGQETQYF.

The rearrangement uses TRBV2 and TRBJ1-3; the D is unclear. The CDR3 contains 15 residues. Germline V CDR1 and CDR2: SNHLY, FYNNEI. V was clipped by 4 bases and J by 0 bases, with 10 bases between them. The CDR3 DNA reads TGTGCCAGCAGTGGACGCGGGTCCTCTGGAAACACCATATATTTT. It translates to CASSGRGSSGNTIYF.

This chain uses TRBV15 with TRBJ2-6, with a possible D match to TRBD2 (5 bases). Germline V lookup: CDR1 LNHNV, CDR2 YYDKDF (reference sequence). Trimming pared 9 bases from V and 1 base from J, leaving 16 bases between. This CDR3 is 16 amino acids long. CDR3 amino acids: CATSWGARSGANVLTF. CDR3 coding DNA: TGTGCCACATCATGGGGAGCTAGGTCTGGGGCCAACGTCCTGACTTTC. The complete variable domain, with remaining parts taken from reference TRBV15 and TRBJ2-6, reads DAMVIQNPRYQVTQFGKPVTLSCSQTLNHNVMYWYQQKSSQAPKLLFHYYDKDFNNEADTPDNFQSRRPNTSFCFLDIRSPGLGDTAMYLCATSWGARSGANVLTFGAGSRLTVL.

The rearrangement uses TRBV7-9 and TRBJ1-6, with D unclear. This CDR3 has 14 amino acids. V gave up 0 bases and J gave up 7 bases, with 7 bases separating them. Germline CDR1 and CDR2: SEHNR and FQNEAQ (reference sequence). In DNA, the CDR3 is TGTGCCAGCAGCTTAGCACGCGAGAATTCACCCCTCCACTTT. It translates to CASSLARENSPLHF.

The rearrangement uses TRBV19 and TRBJ1-6; 11 bases are shared with TRBD1. The length of the CDR3 is 13 residues. With 10 bases clipped from V and 7 bases from J, the junction kept 3 bases outside the gene matches. Germline V gene lookup returns CDR1 LNHDA and CDR2 SQIVND (reference sequence). CDR3 loop: CATGDRGNSPLHF. CDR3 bases: TGTGCCACCGGGGACAGGGGGAATTCACCCCTCCACTTT.

The chain recombines TRBV11-3 with TRBJ2-3; D is unresolved. Per germline, CDR1 SGHNT and CDR2 YENEEA. The V end lost 1 base, the J end lost 3 bases, and 8 bases lay between the germline ends. This CDR3 has 14 residues. The CDR3 nucleotides read TGTGCCAGCAGCTTAGCTACGGTGACAGATACGCAGTATTTT. Encoded protein: CASSLATVTDTQYF. Combining the CDR3 with reference TRBV11-3 and TRBJ2-3 gives the whole variable domain EAGVVQSPRYKIIEKKQPVAFWCNPISGHNTLYWYLQNLGQGPELLIRYENEEAVDDSQLPKDRFSAERLKGVDSTLKIQPAELGDSAVYLCASSLATVTDTQYFGPGTRLTVL.

DNA of the CDR3: TGTGCCAGAACGGGACACCGTTTCAGCGAGCAGTACTTC. The encoded protein is CARTGHRFSEQYF. The J gene is TRBJ2-7, the V gene TRBV27; D may be TRBD1 (6 bases). The V end was cut by 9 bases, the J end by 6 bases, with 18 bases between. CDR1 and CDR2 (germline): MNHEY, SMNVEV (reference sequence). CDR3 length: 13 amino acids.

This clone was seen only once. The chain combines TRBV7-8 with TRBJ1-4, with 9 bases that match TRBD1. The CDR3 totals 15 residues. Per germline, CDR1 SGHVS and CDR2 FQNEAQ. The V segment lost 5 bases and the J segment 8 bases; nucleotides outside the gene matches: 9. The CDR3 DNA follows: TGTGCCAGCAGCCCCGACGGGACAGGGCTCGAAAAACTGTTTTTT. Encoded protein: CASSPDGTGLEKLFF.

The gene calls are TRBV4-3 and TRBJ2-2; D unclear. The CDR3 consists of 16 residues. Germline values: CDR1 LGHNA, CDR2 YSLEER. V was clipped by 0 bases and J by 2 bases, with 10 bases between them. CDR3 region: CASSQDSGLNTGELFF. In DNA form, the CDR3 reads TGCGCCAGCAGCCAAGACAGTGGGCTCAACACCGGGGAGCTGTTTTTT.